Below are 32 T cell receptor beta chains sequenced from a single sample in a study of control samples from healthy donors and cancer patients. Produced via immunoSEQ multiplex PCR; TCRdb's table is partial and in-frame only. The table records 120,000 or so clones, roughly 91% of them present only once. The sample was blood. All receptors derive from a man aged 35 to 55 in good health.

The rearrangement links TRBV14 to TRBJ2-5; 13 bases are shared with TRBD2. Per germline, CDR1 SGHDN and CDR2 FVKESK. The CDR3 runs 18 residues. V lost 2 bases and J lost 2; bases outside the gene matches: 8. The CDR3: CASSQRRLAGGSQETQYF. The CDR3 DNA follows: TGTGCCAGCAGCCAAAGGCGACTAGCGGGGGGCTCACAAGAGACCCAGTACTTC.

This chain connects TRBV7-9 to TRBJ2-1; TRBD2 matches 11 bases. The V gene's germline CDR1 is SEHNR and CDR2 FQNEAQ (reference sequence). This CDR3 region has 14 residues. The junction had 3 bases not matched to a gene; V was cut back by 4 bases and J by 7 bases. The CDR3 here is CASSYSGGANEQFF. DNA of the CDR3: TGTGCCAGCAGCTATAGCGGGGGGGCTAATGAGCAGTTCTTC.

The chain employs TRBV11-3 and TRBJ2-7, with D unresolved. The CDR3 is 13 residues long. CDR1 is SGHNT and CDR2 is YENEEA in the germline V gene. V lost 5 bases to trimming and J lost 3 bases, with 11 bases between them. CDR3 loop: CASSPGRSYEQYF. CDR3 nucleotides: TGTGCCAGCAGCCCAGGACGGAGCTACGAGCAGTACTTC.

The chain has TRBV6-4 and TRBJ1-1; D gene ambiguous. The length of the CDR3 is 14 residues. Trimming left V 6 bases short and J 0 bases short, with 11 bases between. From germline, CDR1 is MRHNA and CDR2 SNTAGT. Here the CDR3 reads CASREVAMNTEAFF. CDR3 bases: TGTGCCAGCAGGGAGGTCGCCATGAACACTGAAGCTTTCTTT.

The V call is TRBV24-1, the J call TRBJ2-7; the match to TRBD1 covers 9 bases. This CDR3 has 15 amino acids. V gave up 4 bases and J gave up 9 bases; unmatched junction bases: 12. Germline V gene data show CDR1 as KGHDR and CDR2 as SFDVKD. The CDR3 region is CATSDPGQGSGGQYF. CDR3 nucleotide sequence: TGTGCCACCAGTGACCCGGGACAGGGTTCCGGGGGGCAGTACTTC.

This clone was counted a few times. The chain recombines TRBV7-2 with TRBJ1-1; D might be TRBD1 (5 bases). Germline V lookup: CDR1 SGHTA, CDR2 FQGNSA. The CDR3 totals 13 residues. Trimming removed 6 bases at V and 3 bases at J, with 11 bases between. In nucleotides, the CDR3 is TGTGCCAGCAGAAGGGACTCCCACACTGAAGCTTTCTTT. Translated: CASRRDSHTEAFF.

The chain combines TRBV4-3 with TRBJ2-7, with no clear D. The V gene lost 1 base and the J gene lost 1 base, with 8 bases spanning the gap. The CDR3 loop spans 14 amino acids. Germline V gene data show CDR1 as LGHNA and CDR2 as YSLEER. Here the CDR3 DNA reads TGCGCCAGCAGCCAAGGTTGGAAATCCTACGAGCAGTACTTC. The encoded protein is CASSQGWKSYEQYF.

The genes are TRBV4-1 and TRBJ2-7; D assignment may be TRBD1 or TRBD2 (6 bases each). Germline CDR1 MGHRA, CDR2 YSYEKL. The CDR3 length is 17 residues. With 0 bases removed from V and 7 bases from J, the gap between germline ends came to 22 bases. CDR3 nucleotide sequence: TGCGCCAGCAGCCAAGATTTTGGAGGGGGAACCCCCTGGGAGCAGTACTTC. Amino acids: CASSQDFGGGTPWEQYF.

The CDR3: CASSSASGVTDTQYF. The CDR3 DNA sequence: TGTGCCAGCAGTTCCGCTAGCGGGGTCACAGATACGCAGTATTTT. J is TRBJ2-3 and V is TRBV6-2 or TRBV6-3, with 9 bases that match TRBD2. Germline loops: CDR1 MNHEY, CDR2 SVGEGT. This CDR3 region has 15 residues. V shed 4 bases, J shed 2 bases, and the junction held 4 bases outside the gene matches.

The chain links TRBV1 to TRBJ1-5; the D call TRBD1 from the table was never checked on the DNA. TRBV1 is a documented pseudogene. The CDR3 covers 18 residues. The CDR3 nucleotides are TGCACCAGCAGCCAAGATCGGGACAGGGTATGTAGCAATCAGCCCCAGCATTTT. Protein: CTSSQDRDRVCSNQPQHF.

The V gene is TRBV28, the J gene TRBJ2-1, with a tentative D call TRBD1 (5 bases). The germline V gene encodes CDR1 MDHEN and CDR2 SYDVKM. The CDR3 totals 14 residues. Trimming left V 5 bases short and J 12 bases short, with 20 bases between. Written as DNA, the CDR3 is TGTGCCAGCAGTCCCTCAAACGTAGGGGCAGGGCAGTTCTTC. It encodes CASSPSNVGAGQFF.

The chain joins TRBV7-8 to TRBJ1-1; D gene ambiguous. Germline loops: CDR1 SGHVS, CDR2 FQNEAQ. V lost 5 bases and J 4 bases, leaving 11 bases between the germline ends. The CDR3 has 13 residues. DNA for the CDR3: TGTGCCAGCAGCGCGAGGGTTGTCACTGAAGCTTTCTTT. It encodes CASSARVVTEAFF.

The gene calls are TRBV30 and TRBJ2-7; D unresolved. This CDR3 region has 12 residues. V shed 2 bases and J shed 2 bases, with 7 bases lying between them. The germline gives CDR1 GTSNPN, CDR2 SVGIG (reference sequence). The CDR3 protein is CAWSPGPYEQYF. CDR3 nucleotides: TGTGCCTGGAGTCCGGGCCCCTACGAGCAGTACTTC.

Concerning this clone itself: This specimen includes other DNA sequences encoding the same CDR3. This chain uses TRBV7-2 with TRBJ2-7; D gene uncertain. The CDR3 has 14 amino acids. Germline V CDR1 and CDR2: SGHTA, FQGNSA. V was cut by 0 bases and J by 0 bases, with 6 bases left in between. The CDR3 coding sequence is TGTGCCAGCAGCTTAGCCGCAGGCTCCTACGAGCAGTACTTC. Translated, it gives CASSLAAGSYEQYF.

This chain uses TRBV7-2 with TRBJ1-5, with D perhaps TRBD1 (5 bases). Germline CDR1 SGHTA, CDR2 FQGNSA. The CDR3 spans 17 residues. V was shortened by 3 bases and J by 0 bases, with 15 bases between the two germline ends. The CDR3 is CASSFGTGLNSNQPQHF. Written as DNA, the CDR3 is TGTGCCAGCAGCTTCGGGACGGGCCTTAATAGCAATCAGCCCCAGCATTTT.

The V gene is TRBV21-1, the J gene TRBJ1-1; TRBD1, the D gene given by the table, was not confirmed from the DNA. TRBV21-1 is listed as a pseudogene. This CDR3 is 15 amino acids long. Here the CDR3 DNA reads TGTGCCAGCAGCAAAGGGCTCCAGGGAAACACTGAAGCTTTCTTT. It yields the protein CASSKGLQGNTEAFF.

The gene calls are TRBV19 and TRBJ1-1; 8 bases are shared with TRBD1. Losses at the gene ends were 4 bases for V and 5 bases for J; bases not matched to a gene: 3. The CDR3 spans 13 residues. Germline V gene data show CDR1 as LNHDA and CDR2 as SQIVND (reference sequence). The CDR3 DNA follows: TGTGCCAGTAGTACGGACAGGGATACTGAAGCTTTCTTT. Translation: CASSTDRDTEAFF.

The chain links TRBV7-7 to TRBJ2-2, with D perhaps given as TRBD1 or TRBD2 (5 bases each). The CDR3 spans 13 residues. Per germline, CDR1 SSHAT and CDR2 FNYEAQ (reference sequence). Trimming stripped 5 bases from V and 5 bases from J, with 9 bases between. DNA of the CDR3: TGTGCCAGCAGCCGGGACGGAACCGGGGAGCTGTTTTTT. It encodes CASSRDGTGELFF.

This clone came up once. The chain links TRBV9 to TRBJ2-7; D may be TRBD1 (5 bases). This CDR3 spans 15 amino acids. The ends were cut back, 0 bases at V and 6 bases at J, with 16 bases in the middle. CDR1 and CDR2 (germline): SGDLS, YYNGEE. This CDR3 is CASSVAERGKGEQYF. CDR3 in DNA: TGTGCCAGCAGCGTAGCTGAAAGGGGTAAGGGCGAGCAGTACTTC.

This chain connects TRBV5-4 to TRBJ2-5; D may correspond to TRBD1 or TRBD2 (5 bases each). Germline V CDR1 and CDR2: SGHNT, YYREEE (reference sequence). CDR3 length equals 16 residues. V lost 6 bases and J 2 bases, leaving 20 bases between the germline ends. The CDR3 spells CASTPERGYPQETQYF. CDR3 nucleotides: TGTGCCAGCACCCCGGAGAGGGGATACCCTCAAGAGACCCAGTACTTC.

V and J are TRBV25-1 and TRBJ2-2; 15 nucleotides match TRBD2. The CDR3 totals 18 residues. The germline V gene encodes CDR1 MGHDK and CDR2 SYGVNS. The V and J ends lost 6 bases and 1 base, in that order; junction bases with no gene match: 6. CDR3: CASSWGTSGGLNTGELFF. CDR3 sequence (DNA): TGTGCCAGCAGCTGGGGGACTAGCGGGGGGCTGAACACCGGGGAGCTGTTTTTT.

The chain combines TRBV5-1 with TRBJ2-3; 11 positions match TRBD2. CDR1 and CDR2 from the germline V gene are SGHRS and YFSETQ. The junction had 4 bases not matched to a gene; V was cut back by 0 bases and J by 4 bases. CDR3 length equals 16 residues. In DNA, the CDR3 is TGCGCCAGCAGCTTGGTTTTGACTAGCGGGGCAGATACGCAGTATTTT. Its protein product is CASSLVLTSGADTQYF.

The chain carries TRBV11-2 and TRBJ1-6; possibly TRBD1 for D (6 bases). The V gene lost 3 bases and the J gene lost 10 bases, with 10 bases spanning the gap. This CDR3 contains 13 residues. CDR1 is SGHAT, CDR2 FQNNGV, per germline. The CDR3, as DNA: TGTGCCAGCAGCTTGGGGGCGCGCTCACCCCTCCACTTT. Amino acid sequence: CASSLGARSPLHF.

The rearrangement links TRBV9 to TRBJ2-3; D may be TRBD1 or TRBD2 (6 bases each). The V end lost 4 bases, the J end lost 2 bases, and 17 bases lay between the germline ends. Germline V gene data show CDR1 as SGDLS and CDR2 as YYNGEE. The CDR3 extends over 16 amino acids. The CDR3 DNA follows: TGTGCCAGCAGCCCCCCAAGGGGGGCCTACACAGATACGCAGTATTTT. Translation gives CASSPPRGAYTDTQYF.

The V call is TRBV25-1, the J call TRBJ1-6; the match to TRBD1 covers 7 bases. This CDR3 contains 14 residues. The V and J ends lost 8 bases and 6 bases, in that order; junction bases with no gene match: 7. Germline V gene data show CDR1 as MGHDK and CDR2 as SYGVNS. CDR3 region: CASRLGGTNSPLHF. In nucleotides, the CDR3 is TGTGCCAGCCGTTTAGGGGGCACTAATTCACCCCTCCACTTT.

The V and J genes are TRBV11-3 and TRBJ1-6; no definite D call. Germline CDR1 is SGHNT and CDR2 is YENEEA. The CDR3 sequence is 15 residues long. V lost 6 bases to trimming and J lost 0 bases, with 9 bases between them. The CDR3 nucleotides are TGTGCCAGCAGTAGCCGGCACTCCTATAATTCACCCCTCCACTTT. Translation gives CASSSRHSYNSPLHF.

The chain carries TRBV13 and TRBJ2-7; no firm D call. Per the germline V gene, CDR1 is PRHDT and CDR2 is FYEKMQ (reference sequence). V lost 0 bases, J lost 4 bases, and 4 bases lay in between. CDR3 length: 12 amino acids. CDR3 bases: TGTGCCAGCAGCTTAGGGAGGTACGAGCAGTACTTC. It is translated as CASSLGRYEQYF. Complete variable domain (other parts from reference TRBV13 and TRBJ2-7): AAGVIQSPRHLIKEKRETATLKCYPIPRHDTVYWYQQGPGQDPQFLISFYEKMQSDKGSIPDRFSAQQFSDYHSELNMSSLELGDSALYFCASSLGRYEQYFGPGTRLTVT.

The chain joins TRBV27 to TRBJ2-7; possibly TRBD2 for D (7 bases). The V gene's germline CDR1 is MNHEY and CDR2 SMNVEV (reference sequence). The CDR3 is made up of 16 amino acids. V was shortened by 6 bases and J by 0 bases, with 18 bases between the two germline ends. The CDR3 is CASSPRGGASSYEQYF. DNA of the CDR3: TGTGCCAGCAGCCCCCGTGGGGGGGCGAGCTCCTACGAGCAGTACTTC.

This chain connects TRBV7-6 to TRBJ1-3; the match to TRBD1 covers 8 bases. Per germline, CDR1 SGHVS and CDR2 FNYEAQ. The CDR3 spans 18 residues. With 2 bases clipped from V and 0 bases from J, the junction kept 9 bases outside the gene matches. The CDR3 here is CASSLTGQAISSGNTIYF. The CDR3 DNA reads TGTGCCAGCAGCTTAACGGGACAGGCCATTTCCTCTGGAAACACCATATATTTT.

The chain employs TRBV9 and TRBJ1-5, with D perhaps matching TRBD1 (5 bases). Trimming took 1 base from V and 1 from J, leaving 21 bases between them. Germline V CDR1 and CDR2: SGDLS, YYNGEE. The CDR3 has 19 residues. This CDR3 reads CASSVFAGPKSRSNQPQHF. The CDR3 DNA reads TGTGCCAGCAGCGTATTTGCAGGGCCAAAGTCAAGGAGCAATCAGCCCCAGCATTTT.

The chain combines TRBV7-8 with TRBJ1-1; 8 bases fit TRBD1. Germline lookup yields CDR1 SGHVS and CDR2 FQNEAQ. The CDR3 contains 14 residues. Trimming took 4 bases from V and 5 from J; bases not matched to a gene: 6. CDR3: CASSSRGRWTEAFF. The DNA for the CDR3 is TGTGCCAGCAGCTCCAGGGGGCGTTGGACTGAAGCTTTCTTT.

Only a few counts were recorded for this clone. The V call is TRBV7-2, the J call TRBJ2-3; no firm D call. Trimming left V 2 bases short and J 2 bases short, with 8 bases between. This CDR3 has 14 residues. Germline V lookup: CDR1 SGHTA, CDR2 FQGNSA. The CDR3 sequence: CASSLPGNTDTQYF. Written as DNA, the CDR3 is TGTGCCAGCAGCTTACCCGGAAACACAGATACGCAGTATTTT.